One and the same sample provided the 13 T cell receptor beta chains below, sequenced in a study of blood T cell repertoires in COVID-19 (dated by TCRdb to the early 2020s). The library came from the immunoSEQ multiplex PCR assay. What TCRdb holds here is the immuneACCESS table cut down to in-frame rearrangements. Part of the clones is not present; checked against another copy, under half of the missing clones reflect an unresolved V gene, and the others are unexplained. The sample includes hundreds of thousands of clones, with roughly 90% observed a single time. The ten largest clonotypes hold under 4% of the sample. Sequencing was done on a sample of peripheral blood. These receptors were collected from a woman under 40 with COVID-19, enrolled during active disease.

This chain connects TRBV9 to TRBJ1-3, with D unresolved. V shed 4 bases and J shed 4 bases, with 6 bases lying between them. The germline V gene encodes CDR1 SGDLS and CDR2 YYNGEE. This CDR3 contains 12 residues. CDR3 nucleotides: TGTGCCAGCAGCCCCGGGGGAAACACCATATATTTT. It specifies CASSPGGNTIYF.

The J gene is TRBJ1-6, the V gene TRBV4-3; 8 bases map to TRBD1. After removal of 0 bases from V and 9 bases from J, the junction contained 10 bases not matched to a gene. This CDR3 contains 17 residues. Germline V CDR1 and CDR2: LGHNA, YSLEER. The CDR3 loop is CASSQELGQAVSSPLHF. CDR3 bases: TGCGCCAGCAGCCAAGAACTGGGACAGGCCGTCTCTTCACCCCTCCACTTT.

The CDR3 sequence: CASSLPGGGTDTQYF. DNA of the CDR3: TGTGCCAGCAGCTTACCGGGAGGTGGCACAGATACGCAGTATTTT. The J gene is TRBJ2-3, the V gene TRBV7-2, with 7 bases that match TRBD2. This CDR3 is built from 15 residues. Looked up from germline, CDR1 is SGHTA and CDR2 is FQGNSA. The V and J ends lost 2 bases and 1 base, in that order; junction bases with no gene match: 3.

This chain's CDR3 is CASSQALAGSGELFF. As DNA, the CDR3 is TGCGCCAGCAGCCAAGCCCTAGCGGGGTCCGGGGAGCTGTTTTTT. The rearrangement joins TRBV4-1 to TRBJ2-2, with 9 nucleotides matching TRBD2. There are 15 residues in the CDR3. With V trimmed by 1 base and J by 6 bases, 3 bases remained unmatched. Germline CDR1 is MGHRA and CDR2 is YSYEKL.

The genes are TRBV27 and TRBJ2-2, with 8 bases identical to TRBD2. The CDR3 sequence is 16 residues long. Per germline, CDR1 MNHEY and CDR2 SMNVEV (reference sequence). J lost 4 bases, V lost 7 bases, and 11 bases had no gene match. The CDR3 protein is CASTSGTRGVTGELFF. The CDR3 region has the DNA TGTGCCAGCACCTCGGGGACTAGGGGCGTCACCGGGGAGCTGTTTTTT.

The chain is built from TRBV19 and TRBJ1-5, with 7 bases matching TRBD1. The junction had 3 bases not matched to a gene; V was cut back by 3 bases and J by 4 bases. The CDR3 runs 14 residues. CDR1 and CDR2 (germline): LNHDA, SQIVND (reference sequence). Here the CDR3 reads CASSIGQDNQPQHF. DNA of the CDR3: TGTGCCAGTAGTATCGGACAGGATAATCAGCCCCAGCATTTT.

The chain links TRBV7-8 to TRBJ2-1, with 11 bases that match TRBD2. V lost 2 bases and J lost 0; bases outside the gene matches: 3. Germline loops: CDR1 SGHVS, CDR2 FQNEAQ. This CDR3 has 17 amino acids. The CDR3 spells CASSLRTSGSSYNEQFF. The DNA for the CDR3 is TGTGCCAGCAGCTTACGAACTAGCGGGAGCTCCTACAATGAGCAGTTCTTC. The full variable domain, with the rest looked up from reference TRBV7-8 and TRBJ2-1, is GAGVSQSPRYKVAKRGQDVALRCDPISGHVSLFWYQQALGQGPEFLTYFQNEAQLDKSGLPSDRFFAERPEGSVSTLKIQRTQQEDSAVYLCASSLRTSGSSYNEQFFGPGTRLTVL.

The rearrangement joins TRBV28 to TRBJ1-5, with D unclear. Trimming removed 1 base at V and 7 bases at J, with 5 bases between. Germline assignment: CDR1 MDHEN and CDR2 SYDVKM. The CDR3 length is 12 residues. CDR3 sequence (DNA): TGTGCCAGCAGTTTATCGGGGCAGCCCCAGCATTTT. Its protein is CASSLSGQPQHF.

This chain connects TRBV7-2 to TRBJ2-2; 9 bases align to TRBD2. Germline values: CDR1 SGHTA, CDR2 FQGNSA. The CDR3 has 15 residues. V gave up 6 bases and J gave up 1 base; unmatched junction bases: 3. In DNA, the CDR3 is TGTGCCAGCAGGGCGACTAGCGGGAACACCGGGGAGCTGTTTTTT. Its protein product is CASRATSGNTGELFF.

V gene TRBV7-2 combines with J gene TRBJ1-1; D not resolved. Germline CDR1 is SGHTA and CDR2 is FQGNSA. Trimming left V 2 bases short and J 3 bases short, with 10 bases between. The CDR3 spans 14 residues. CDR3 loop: CASSLMEGHTEAFF. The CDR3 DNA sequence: TGTGCCAGCAGCTTAATGGAGGGTCACACTGAAGCTTTCTTT.

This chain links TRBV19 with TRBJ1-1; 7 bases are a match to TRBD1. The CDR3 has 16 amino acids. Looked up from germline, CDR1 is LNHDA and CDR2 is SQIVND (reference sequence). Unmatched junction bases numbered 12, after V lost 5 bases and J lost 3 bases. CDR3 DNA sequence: TGTGCCAGTAGTCGAATCCCCGGACAGGCGGACACTGAAGCTTTCTTT. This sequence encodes CASSRIPGQADTEAFF. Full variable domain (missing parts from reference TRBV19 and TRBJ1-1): DGGITQSPKYLFRKEGQNVTLSCEQNLNHDAMYWYRQDPGQGLRLIYYSQIVNDFQKGDIAEGYSVSREKKESFPLTVTSAQKNPTAFYLCASSRIPGQADTEAFFGQGTRLTVV.

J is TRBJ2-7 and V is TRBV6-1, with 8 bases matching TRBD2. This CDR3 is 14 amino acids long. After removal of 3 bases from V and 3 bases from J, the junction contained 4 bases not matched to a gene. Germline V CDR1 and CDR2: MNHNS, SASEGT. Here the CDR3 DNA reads TGTGCCAGCAGTGAGACGGGAGGGCTCTACGAGCAGTACTTC. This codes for CASSETGGLYEQYF.

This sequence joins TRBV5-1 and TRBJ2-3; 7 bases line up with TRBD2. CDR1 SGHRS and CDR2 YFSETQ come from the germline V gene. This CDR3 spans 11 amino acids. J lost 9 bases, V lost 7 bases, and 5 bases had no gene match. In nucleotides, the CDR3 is TGCGCCAGCCAGAGCGGGACCACGCAGTATTTT. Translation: CASQSGTTQYF.